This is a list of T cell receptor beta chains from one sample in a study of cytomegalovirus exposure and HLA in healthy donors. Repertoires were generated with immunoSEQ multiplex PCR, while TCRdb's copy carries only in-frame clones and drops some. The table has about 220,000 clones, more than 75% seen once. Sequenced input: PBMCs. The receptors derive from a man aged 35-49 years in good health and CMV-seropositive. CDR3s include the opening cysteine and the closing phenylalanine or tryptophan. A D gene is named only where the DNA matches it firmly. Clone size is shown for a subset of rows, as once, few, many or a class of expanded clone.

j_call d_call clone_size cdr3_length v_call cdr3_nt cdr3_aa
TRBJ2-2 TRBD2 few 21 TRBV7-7 TGTGCTAGCAGCTTAGCTCGGGGACTAGCGGGAGAGTTCGGTATCACCGGGGAGCTGTTTTTT CASSLARGLAGEFGITGELFF
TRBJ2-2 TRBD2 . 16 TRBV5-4 TGTGCCAGCAGCTCCATGGGGGGAGGGCACACCGGGGAGCTGTTTTTT CASSSMGGGHTGELFF
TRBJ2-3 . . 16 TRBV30 TGTGCCTGGAGCCTACAGGGGGGGTCTAGCACAGATACGCAGTATTTT CAWSLQGGSSTDTQYF
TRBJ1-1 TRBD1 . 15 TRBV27 TGTGCCAGCAGTTTAGGGACAGGTGGTCACACTGAAGCTTTCTTT CASSLGTGGHTEAFF
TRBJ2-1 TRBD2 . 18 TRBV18 TGTGCCAGCTCACTTTCTAGCGGGAGCTGGAGCTCCTACAATGAGCAGTTCTTC CASSLSSGSWSSYNEQFF
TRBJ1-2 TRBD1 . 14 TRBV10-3 TGTGCCATCAGTGAGTTGACAGGGAGTCATGGCTACACCTTC CAISELTGSHGYTF
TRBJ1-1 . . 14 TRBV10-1 TGCGCCAGCAGTGGGGTGTATGCGGGCACTGAAGCTTTCTTT CASSGVYAGTEAFF
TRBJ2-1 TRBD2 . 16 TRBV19 TGTGCCAGTACCTTGACTAGCGGGAGCTCCTACAATGAGCAGTTCTTC CASTLTSGSSYNEQFF
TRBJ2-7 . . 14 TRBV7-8 TGTGCCAGCAGCCCCGGGCAGGGAGGCTACGAGCAGTACTTC CASSPGQGGYEQYF
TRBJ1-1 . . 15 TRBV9 TGTGCCAGCAGCTCAGGGAGTGGAGGGGACACTGAAGCTTTCTTT CASSSGSGGDTEAFF
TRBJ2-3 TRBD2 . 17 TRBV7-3 TGTGCCAGCAGCCCCACTGGGACTAGCGGTTACACAGATACGCAGTATTTT CASSPTGTSGYTDTQYF
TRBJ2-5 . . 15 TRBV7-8 TGTGCCAGCAGCTCGCTCGACAGTAACAAAGAGACCCAGTACTTC CASSSLDSNKETQYF
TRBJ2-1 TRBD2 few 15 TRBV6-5 TGTGCCAGCAATAGCGGGAGTGGGTCCTACAATGAGCAGTTCTTC CASNSGSGSYNEQFF
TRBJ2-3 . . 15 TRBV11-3 TGTGCCAGCAGCCCCGGCTCGACAGCGACAGATACGCAGTATTTT CASSPGSTATDTQYF
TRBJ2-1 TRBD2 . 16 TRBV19 TGTGCCAGTAGCGCATTAGCGGGAGCATCCTACAATGAGCAGTTCTTC CASSALAGASYNEQFF
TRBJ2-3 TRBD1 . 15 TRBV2 TGTGCCAGCAGGACCCCCGGGACAGGGATCGATACGCAGTATTTT CASRTPGTGIDTQYF
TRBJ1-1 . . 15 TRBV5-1 TGCGCCAGCAGCTGGGGGGGGGAATCGAACACTGAAGCTTTCTTT CASSWGGESNTEAFF
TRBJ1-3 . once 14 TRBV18 TGTGCCAGCTCACGGGCGAACTCTGGAAACACCATATATTTT CASSRANSGNTIYF
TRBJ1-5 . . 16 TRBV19 TGTGCCAGTAGTATTGGTCAGGGGATACGAAATCAGCCCCAGCATTTT CASSIGQGIRNQPQHF
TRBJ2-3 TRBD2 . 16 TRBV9 TGTGCCAGCAGCGTAGGTCCTAGCGGTTCCACAGATACGCAGTATTTT CASSVGPSGSTDTQYF
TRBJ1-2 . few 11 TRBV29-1 TGCAGCGTTATGAGAGACTATGGCTACACCTTC CSVMRDYGYTF
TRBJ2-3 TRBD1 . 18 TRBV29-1 TGCAGCGTTGCCCCGAACGTAGTGGTGACAGGGAACACAGATACGCAGTATTTT CSVAPNVVVTGNTDTQYF